The 28 T cell receptor beta chains in this list originate from one sample, sequenced in a study of shared clonotypes between healthy human individuals. The repertoire was sequenced with immunoSEQ multiplex PCR; TCRdb's copy has only in-frame clones and lacks some. The table has millions of clones, about 92% seen once. Sequencing was done on a sample of naive CD4+ T cells from PBMCs. As for subset: CD45RA+ positively selected. These receptors originate from a man between 18 and 35 years old in good health. Some clones in this sample may be carry-over from other donors' samples.

Points on this clone: The sample carries other DNA sequences with the same CDR3. The chain employs TRBV28 and TRBJ2-7; D may match TRBD1 or TRBD2 (6 bases each). The CDR3 length is 14 residues. V dropped 5 bases and J dropped 3 bases, with 14 bases sitting between them. CDR1 is MDHEN, CDR2 SYDVKM, per germline. The CDR3 DNA reads as TGTGCCAGCAGTCTCCGGGGGCCTTTCTACGAGCAGTACTTC. As protein: CASSLRGPFYEQYF.

This clone was recorded once. The chain has TRBV6-5 and TRBJ2-5, with 7 bases lining up with TRBD1. CDR1 is MNHEY and CDR2 is SVGAGI in the germline V gene. The CDR3 is 16 residues long. After removal of 4 bases from V and 4 bases from J, the junction contained 12 bases not matched to a gene. This chain's CDR3 is CASSFKGGGLGETQYF. The CDR3 DNA sequence: TGTGCCAGCAGTTTCAAAGGGGGCGGATTAGGAGAGACCCAGTACTTC.

The gene calls are TRBV5-1 and TRBJ2-7, with a possible D match to TRBD1 (6 bases). This CDR3 contains 16 residues. CDR1 and CDR2 from the germline V gene are SGHRS and YFSETQ. V was trimmed by 0 bases and J by 0 bases, leaving 13 bases between them. The CDR3 sequence is CASSLAGTPNSYEQYF. CDR3 coding DNA: TGCGCCAGCAGCTTGGCCGGGACACCAAACTCCTACGAGCAGTACTTC.

The V and J genes are TRBV5-1 and TRBJ1-1; 7 bases map to TRBD1. This CDR3 has 14 amino acids. With 4 bases clipped from V and 3 bases from J, the junction kept 6 bases outside the gene matches. CDR1 SGHRS and CDR2 YFSETQ come from the germline V gene. The CDR3: CASSTRQGHTEAFF. The CDR3 region has the DNA TGCGCCAGCAGCACTCGACAGGGTCACACTGAAGCTTTCTTT.

This chain connects TRBV18 to TRBJ2-3, with no clear D. The CDR3 runs 17 residues. Germline lookup yields CDR1 KGHSH and CDR2 LQKENI. Trimming stripped 2 bases from V and 0 bases from J, with 15 bases between. CDR3 amino acids: CASSPISGRTSTDTQYF. CDR3 DNA: TGTGCCAGCTCACCAATTTCGGGCAGAACAAGCACAGATACGCAGTATTTT.

This clone has a handful of counts. This chain connects TRBV7-2 to TRBJ1-3, with a possible D match to TRBD1 (5 bases). Trimming shortened V by 6 bases and J by 4 bases, and 13 bases separated the two germline ends. This CDR3 spans 14 amino acids. Germline CDR1 SGHTA, CDR2 FQGNSA. For the CDR3, the DNA is TGTGCCAGCAGAAGCGGGGGGTTGGGAAACACCATATATTTT. Its translation: CASRSGGLGNTIYF.

J is TRBJ1-5 and V is TRBV7-9, with D possibly being TRBD1 (5 bases). Germline V CDR1 and CDR2: SEHNR, FQNEAQ (reference sequence). This CDR3 has 14 residues. Trimming left V 5 bases short and J 4 bases short, with 12 bases between. CDR3 nucleotides: TGTGCCAGCAGCGCCGGGACGGGGAATCAGCCCCAGCATTTT. Its protein is CASSAGTGNQPQHF.

This chain joins TRBV6-5 and TRBJ2-3; D may be TRBD1 (6 bases). The V gene's germline CDR1 is MNHEY and CDR2 SVGAGI. Trimming cost V 4 bases and J 4 bases, with 9 bases left between them. The CDR3 runs 13 residues. CDR3 residues: CASSSSGADTQYF. The DNA of the CDR3 is TGTGCCAGCAGTTCATCAGGGGCAGATACGCAGTATTTT.

This clone has just a few counts. This chain joins TRBV10-3 and TRBJ2-5; D is possibly TRBD2 (5 bases). The CDR3 contains 15 residues. The V end was cut by 3 bases, the J end by 7 bases, with 18 bases between. In germline, CDR1 is ENHRY, CDR2 SYGVKD. In DNA, the CDR3 is TGTGCCATCAGTGATCTATCGGAAGGAGGCGGGACCCAGTACTTC. Protein product: CAISDLSEGGGTQYF.

The chain joins TRBV28 to TRBJ1-5; no clear D. The CDR3 length is 12 residues. The germline CDR1 and CDR2 sequences are MDHEN and SYDVKM. The V gene lost 6 bases and the J gene lost 3 bases, with 6 bases spanning the gap. The CDR3 reads CASRSLNQPQHF. The CDR3 DNA reads as TGTGCCAGCAGGAGCCTCAATCAGCCCCAGCATTTT.

The CDR3 protein is CASSQDGGLSEAFF. In nucleotides, the CDR3 is TGCGCCAGCAGCCAAGATGGAGGGTTATCTGAAGCTTTCTTT. The chain has TRBV4-3 and TRBJ1-1; D is unresolved. V was cut by 0 bases and J by 6 bases, with 11 bases left in between. Germline V gene lookup returns CDR1 LGHNA and CDR2 YSLEER. This CDR3 is 14 amino acids long.

The J gene is TRBJ2-3, the V gene TRBV28, with 7 bases lining up with TRBD1. After removal of 4 bases from V and 2 bases from J, the junction contained 6 bases not matched to a gene. Germline CDR1 is MDHEN and CDR2 is SYDVKM. CDR3 size: 15 residues. The CDR3 here is CASSSGQVLTDTQYF. The CDR3 region has the DNA TGTGCCAGCAGTTCCGGACAGGTCCTCACAGATACGCAGTATTTT.

Remarks on this clone: Other DNA variants within this sample encode the same CDR3. The chain uses TRBV28 and TRBJ2-3; 7 bases line up with TRBD2. Looked up from germline, CDR1 is MDHEN and CDR2 is SYDVKM. CDR3 length: 13 amino acids. Trimming cost V 5 bases and J 3 bases; bases outside gene matches: 2. The chain's CDR3 is CASSPGGTDTQYF. The CDR3 nucleotides are TGTGCCAGCAGTCCCGGGGGGACAGATACGCAGTATTTT.

This chain joins TRBV2 and TRBJ2-3, with 9 bases lining up with TRBD2. CDR1 and CDR2 (germline): SNHLY, FYNNEI. The CDR3 is 15 residues long. Trimming cost V 3 bases and J 1 base; bases outside gene matches: 2. The CDR3 is CASSDGGRGTDTQYF. The CDR3 bases are TGTGCCAGCAGTGATGGCGGGAGGGGCACAGATACGCAGTATTTT.

The genes are TRBV7-7 and TRBJ2-2, with D tentatively TRBD2 (5 bases). The CDR3 consists of 14 residues. The V end was cut by 4 bases, the J end by 4 bases, with 10 bases between. Looked up from germline, CDR1 is SSHAT and CDR2 is FNYEAQ (reference sequence). This CDR3 is CASSSTGSTGELFF. The CDR3 DNA sequence: TGTGCCAGCAGCTCCACGGGATCCACCGGGGAGCTGTTTTTT.

CDR3 bases: TGTGCCAGCAGCCGGACTAGCGGCGATACGCAGTATTTT. It encodes CASSRTSGDTQYF. The rearrangement uses TRBV11-3 and TRBJ2-3; 10 nucleotides align to TRBD2. CDR1 and CDR2 (germline): SGHNT, YENEEA. V dropped 5 bases and J dropped 6; count of bases not matched to a gene: 2. CDR3 length: 13 residues.

The chain joins TRBV4-1 to TRBJ1-4; no clear D. This CDR3 comprises 17 residues. The germline V and J ends were trimmed by 0 bases and 8 bases, with 19 bases remaining between them. Germline V gene lookup returns CDR1 MGHRA and CDR2 YSYEKL. The CDR3 is CASSQDPTRPLVEKLFF. The CDR3 DNA is TGCGCCAGCAGCCAAGACCCAACGAGGCCTTTGGTAGAAAAACTGTTTTTT.

The chain carries TRBV18 and TRBJ2-7; perhaps TRBD2 as D (5 bases). V lost 3 bases, J lost 3 bases, and 15 bases lay in between. The CDR3 spans 15 residues. The V gene's germline CDR1 is KGHSH and CDR2 LQKENI. In DNA, the CDR3 is TGTGCCAGCTCACCGTTCCTTTTCGGAGGCTACGAGCAGTACTTC. Encoded protein: CASSPFLFGGYEQYF.

With regard to this clone: The sample has other DNA sequences that encode this CDR3 too. The V gene is TRBV5-1, the J gene TRBJ2-1, with 14 bases aligning to TRBD2. Germline trimming cut 3 bases from V and 6 bases from J; bases unmatched to any gene: 2. Germline V gene lookup returns CDR1 SGHRS and CDR2 YFSETQ. The CDR3 runs 15 residues. The CDR3 DNA is TGCGCCAGCAGCTCGGGACTAGCGGGAGCCAATGAGCAGTTCTTC. Encoded protein: CASSSGLAGANEQFF.

As concerns this clone: Compared with germline, one end of the junction differs, possibly owing to a read error. This chain links TRBV14 with TRBJ2-7; possibly TRBD1 for D (6 bases). The germline V gene has CDR1 SGHDN and CDR2 FVKESK. The CDR3 totals 13 residues. CDR3 region: CASSQDPNRAPTF. The CDR3 region has the DNA TGTGCCAGCAGCCAAGACCCTAACAGGGCCCCGACCTTC.

The V gene is TRBV30, the J gene TRBJ2-2, with D unresolved. V lost 3 bases and J lost 8, with 10 bases in between. Germline loops: CDR1 GTSNPN, CDR2 SVGIG (reference sequence). The length of the CDR3 is 12 residues. In DNA form, the CDR3 reads TGTGCCTGGAGGGTGGCAGTGGGGGAGCTGTTTTTT. It is translated as CAWRVAVGELFF. The full variable domain, with the rest looked up from reference TRBV30 and TRBJ2-2, is SQTIHQWPATLVQPVGSPLSLECTVEGTSNPNLYWYRQAAGRGLQLLFYSVGIGQISSEVPQNLSASRPQDRQFILSSKKLLLSDSGFYLCAWRVAVGELFFGEGSRLTVL.

Here the CDR3 DNA reads TGTGCCAGCAGCTTACTCGGGAGGGCCTCAGAGACCCAGTACTTC. Translated, it gives CASSLLGRASETQYF. V gene TRBV7-3 combines with J gene TRBJ2-5, with TRBD2 matching 8 bases. This CDR3 has 15 amino acids. The V gene's germline CDR1 is SGHTA and CDR2 FQGTGA. V gave up 2 bases and J gave up 4 bases; unmatched junction bases: 6.

The V gene is TRBV30, the J gene TRBJ2-3; no definite D call. The CDR3 sequence is 14 residues long. CDR1 and CDR2 (germline): GTSNPN, SVGIG (reference sequence). V lost 0 bases and J 1 base, leaving 8 bases between the germline ends. The CDR3 coding sequence is TGTGCCTGGAGTGTCGGTAGGCGCACAGATACGCAGTATTTT. Its protein product is CAWSVGRRTDTQYF.

As concerns this clone: This sample also contains other DNA sequences that code for the same CDR3. The chain recombines TRBV18 with TRBJ1-5; 8 bases fit TRBD1. The CDR3 runs 15 residues. J lost 6 bases, V lost 2 bases, and 6 bases had no gene match. Germline assignment: CDR1 KGHSH and CDR2 LQKENI. CDR3 in amino acids: CASSPGQGAVQPQHF. The CDR3 DNA reads TGTGCCAGCTCACCAGGGCAGGGGGCGGTTCAGCCCCAGCATTTT.

The J gene is TRBJ2-5, the V gene TRBV7-3, with D possibly being TRBD2 (5 bases). Trimming removed 2 bases from V and 5 bases from J, with 12 bases in between. The CDR3 is 14 amino acids. Germline V gene sequence: CDR1 SGHTA, CDR2 FQGTGA. The CDR3 loop reads CASSLGGSGETQYF. DNA for the CDR3: TGTGCCAGCAGCTTAGGTGGGAGTGGGGAGACCCAGTACTTC. Supplemented by reference TRBV7-3 and TRBJ2-5, the full variable domain reads GAGVSQTPSNKVTEKGKYVELRCDPISGHTALYWYRQSLGQGPEFLIYFQGTGAADDSGLPNDRFFAVRPEGSVSTLKIQRTERGDSAVYLCASSLGGSGETQYFGPGTRLLVL.

This clone was seen once. This chain connects TRBV7-2 to TRBJ2-1; D not certain. V lost 5 bases and J lost 0, with 14 bases in between. Germline values: CDR1 SGHTA, CDR2 FQGNSA. The length of the CDR3 is 16 residues. CDR3 loop: CASSIRAHSSYNEQFF. Here the CDR3 DNA reads TGTGCCAGCAGCATCCGCGCACATTCCTCCTACAATGAGCAGTTCTTC.

This rearrangement joins TRBV28 to TRBJ1-2, with D hard to call. V was cut by 5 bases and J by 6 bases, with 4 bases left in between. The CDR3 loop spans 10 amino acids. Germline lookup yields CDR1 MDHEN and CDR2 SYDVKM. The CDR3 loop reads CASSNHGYTF. The CDR3 coding sequence is TGTGCCAGCAGTAATCATGGCTACACCTTC.

The V and J genes are TRBV7-2 and TRBJ2-7; 8 nucleotides align to TRBD2. CDR3 length: 15 residues. CDR1 is SGHTA, CDR2 FQGNSA, per germline. The trim removed 4 bases at V and 2 bases at J, leaving 7 bases unmatched. The CDR3: CASSSLLAATYEQYF. The DNA of the CDR3 is TGTGCCAGCAGCTCCCTACTAGCGGCGACCTACGAGCAGTACTTC.